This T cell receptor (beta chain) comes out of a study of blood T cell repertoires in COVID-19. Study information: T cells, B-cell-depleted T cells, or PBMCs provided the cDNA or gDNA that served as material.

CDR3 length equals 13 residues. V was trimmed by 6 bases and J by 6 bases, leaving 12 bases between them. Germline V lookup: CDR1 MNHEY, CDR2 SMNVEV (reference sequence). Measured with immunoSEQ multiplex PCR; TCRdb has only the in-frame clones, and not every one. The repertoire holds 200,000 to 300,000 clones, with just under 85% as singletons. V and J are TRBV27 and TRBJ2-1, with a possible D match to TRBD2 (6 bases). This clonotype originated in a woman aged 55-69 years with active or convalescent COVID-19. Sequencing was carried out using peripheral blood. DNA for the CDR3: TGTGCCAGCAGCCCCGCCGGGGGCAATGAGCAGTTCTTC. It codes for CASSPAGGNEQFF.